This TCR beta chain was retrieved from a study of vaccination and CD4 T cells after COVID-19. Whole-study context: Two of the convalescents were Hispanic, and convalescents were six males and four females.

This CDR3 is 16 amino acids long. Trimming cost V 2 bases and J 4 bases, with 17 bases left between them. Germline V gives CDR1 MNHEY, CDR2 SVGEGT. On this clonotype itself: The antigen is not known.

The Oncomine TCR Beta short-read assay was what sequenced the DNA obtained from cultured CD4+ T cells. TCRdb reprocessed the PCR reads via MiXCR and lists one record per CDR3 protein. The sample lists 6,000 or so distinct CDR3 sequences, approximately 71% seen once, with around 45% in the top ten. Whole-study results and caveats: Analysis of convalescent patients found that 304 of 307 vaccine-specific clones were spike mono-reactive.

Treatment given: roughly ten-day PBMC culture with coronavirus spike peptide pools or control peptides (ViraFEST assay). Upon completion of 10 days of culture, CD4+ T cells were isolated via negative selection. This receptor was identified in a human donor who had recovered from COVID-19. The chain links TRBV6-2 or TRBV6-3 to TRBJ1-2, with D unresolved. The specimen was CD4+ T cells from blood, cultured in vitro. The CDR3 reads CASSYPSVRSSYGYTF. DNA of the CDR3: TGTGCCAGCAGTTACCCCTCAGTCAGGTCCAGCTATGGCTACACCTTC.